Below are 27 T cell receptor beta chains sequenced from a single sample in a study of T-cell reconstitution after alpha-beta-depleted transplantation in children. As it was prepared, the TCRbeta library received unique molecular identifiers. TCRdb recomputed calls from the PCR reads with MiXCR, one row per CDR3 protein. The profile shows approximately 85,000 distinct CDR3 sequences, less than 15% of them singletons. The source was PBMCs, mostly from graft donor cells, collected 180 days after TCRalphabeta/CD19-depleted stem cell transplant. Receptors originate from a male patient between 2 and 10 years old who had a stem cell transplant for acute lymphoblastic leukemia, so the T cells may come from the graft donor.

V and J are TRBV7-3 and TRBJ1-2, with D unresolved. This CDR3 comprises 13 residues. Germline loops: CDR1 SGHTA, CDR2 FQGTGA. Trimming cost V 1 base and J 2 bases, with 5 bases left between them. CDR3 nucleotide sequence: TGTGCCAGCAGCTTAAACGCCAACTATGGCTACACCTTC. Its protein product is CASSLNANYGYTF.

V gene TRBV9 combines with J gene TRBJ2-7, with TRBD2 identical over 9 bases. The CDR3 contains 14 residues. Unmatched junction bases numbered 8, after V lost 3 bases and J lost 7 bases. Looked up from germline, CDR1 is SGDLS and CDR2 is YYNGEE. As DNA, the CDR3 is TGTGCCAGCAGCGAGGGAGCGGGAGGCTGGGAGCAGTACTTC. As protein: CASSEGAGGWEQYF. The variable domain in full, completed from reference TRBV9 and TRBJ2-7, reads DSGVTQTPKHLITATGQRVTLRCSPRSGDLSVYWYQQSLDQGLQFLIQYYNGEERAKGNILERFSAQQFPDLHSELNLSSLELGDSALYFCASSEGAGGWEQYFGPGTRLTVT.

Many counts were recorded for this clonotype. The chain has TRBV5-5 and TRBJ1-1, with D tentatively TRBD1 (6 bases). This CDR3 is built from 12 residues. Trimming shortened V by 5 bases and J by 4 bases, and 9 bases separated the two germline ends. Per germline, CDR1 SGHKS and CDR2 YYEKEE (reference sequence). Here the CDR3 DNA reads TGTGCCAGCAGGAGAGGGGGCACTGAAGCTTTCTTT. This encodes CASRRGGTEAFF.

In this sample, this clonotype turned up many times. V is TRBV9 and J is TRBJ1-2, with D possibly TRBD1 on 6 matching bases. The CDR3 has 12 residues. Germline V gives CDR1 SGDLS, CDR2 YYNGEE. Trimming removed 3 bases at V and 8 bases at J, with 11 bases between. The CDR3: CASSAYRDGYTF. CDR3 in DNA: TGTGCCAGCAGCGCCTACAGGGACGGCTACACCTTC.

This clonotype has more than one count but fewer than ten. V gene TRBV7-6 combines with J gene TRBJ1-5, with D unresolved. The CDR3 has 16 residues. Germline CDR1 and CDR2: SGHVS and FNYEAQ. The V and J ends lost 4 bases and 2 bases respectively, with 15 bases between them. The CDR3 coding sequence is TGTGCCAGCAGCTCCCGACTTGGGATCGGCAATCAGCCCCAGCATTTT. Translation: CASSSRLGIGNQPQHF. Full variable domain (rest looked up from reference TRBV7-6 and TRBJ1-5): GAGVSQSPRYKVTKRGQDVALRCDPISGHVSLYWYRQALGQGPEFLTYFNYEAQQDKSGLPNDRFSAERPEGSISTLTIQRTEQRDSAMYRCASSSRLGIGNQPQHFGDGTRLSIL.

The rearrangement joins TRBV5-6 to TRBJ2-1; 9 nucleotides agree with TRBD1. This CDR3 has 12 residues. V lost 2 bases to trimming and J lost 14 bases; unmatched junction nucleotides: 5. Germline assignment: CDR1 SGHDT and CDR2 YYEEEE. CDR3 sequence reads: CASSLWGQGKFF. For the CDR3, the DNA is TGTGCCAGCAGCTTATGGGGACAGGGCAAGTTCTTC. Drawing the rest from reference TRBV5-6 and TRBJ2-1, the complete variable domain is DAGVTQSPTHLIKTRGQQVTLRCSPKSGHDTVSWYQQALGQGPQFIFQYYEEEERQRGNFPDRFSGHQFPNYSSELNVNALLLGDSALYLCASSLWGQGKFFGPGTRLTVL.

The chain is built from TRBV11-2 and TRBJ2-2; 9 bases are shared with TRBD1. Trimming removed 3 bases from V and 6 bases from J; junction bases left unmatched: 5. In germline, CDR1 is SGHAT, CDR2 FQNNGV. The CDR3 runs to 15 residues. CDR3 loop: CASSFRTGVAGELFF. As DNA, the CDR3 is TGTGCCAGCAGCTTCCGGACAGGGGTAGCCGGGGAGCTGTTTTTT.

This clonotype appeared a few times. The chain combines TRBV20-1 with TRBJ2-5, with D unresolved. V lost 5 bases and J 7 bases, leaving 8 bases between the germline ends. The CDR3 has 10 amino acids. The V gene's germline CDR1 is DFQATT and CDR2 SNEGSKA (reference sequence). CDR3 nucleotide sequence: TGCAGTGCTTCCCGAGGGACCCAGTACTTC. As protein: CSASRGTQYF.

The chain joins TRBV20-1 to TRBJ2-5, with a weak D call TRBD1 (6 bases). CDR3 size: 17 residues. The germline V and J ends were trimmed by 4 bases and 0 bases, with 21 bases remaining between them. CDR1 is DFQATT and CDR2 is SNEGSKA in the germline V gene (reference sequence). In nucleotides, the CDR3 is TGCAGTGCTACCCCCTACCGGCGGACAGACGACCAAGAGACCCAGTACTTC. It encodes CSATPYRRTDDQETQYF.

The chain is built from TRBV7-2 and TRBJ2-7; TRBD2 is a possible D gene (6 bases). The CDR3 is 13 residues long. V was cut by 4 bases and J by 6 bases, with 13 bases left in between. Per germline, CDR1 SGHTA and CDR2 FQGNSA. CDR3: CASSYGGWREQYF. CDR3 in DNA: TGTGCCAGCAGCTACGGGGGATGGCGCGAGCAGTACTTC.

The rearrangement uses TRBV20-1 and TRBJ2-7; 11 bases are shared with TRBD2. The junction had 15 bases not matched to a gene; V was cut back by 1 base and J by 1 base. CDR1 and CDR2 (germline): DFQATT, SNEGSKA (reference sequence). This CDR3 is built from 19 residues. Here the CDR3 DNA reads TGCAGTGCTAGAGGGGCCGGGACTAGCGGAGTTCAATGGTCCTACGAGCAGTACTTC. This gives the protein CSARGAGTSGVQWSYEQYF.

This clonotype was recorded once. The junction does not match germline at one end; this may be a read error. V is TRBV5-1 and J is TRBJ2-7; 8 bases line up with TRBD1. Germline V lookup: CDR1 SGHRS, CDR2 YFSETQ. There are 14 residues in the CDR3. CDR3 nucleotide sequence: TGCGCCAGCACCTTGGATGGACAGGGTTCCGAGCAGTACTTC. Protein product: CASTLDGQGSEQYF.

The chain has TRBV10-3 and TRBJ1-4; maybe TRBD1 (6 bases). Trimming took 11 bases from V and 6 from J, leaving 19 bases between them. The CDR3 has 14 amino acids. Germline values: CDR1 ENHRY, CDR2 SYGVKD. The CDR3 loop reads CASGDGTSYEKLFF. The CDR3 region has the DNA TGTGCCTCGGGCGACGGGACAAGTTATGAAAAACTGTTTTTT.

The chain employs TRBV7-8 and TRBJ2-2, with TRBD2 matching 10 bases. The V segment lost 5 bases and the J segment 7 bases; nucleotides outside the gene matches: 10. The CDR3 has 16 residues. Germline CDR1 reads SGHVS; CDR2 reads FQNEAQ. The CDR3 DNA reads TGTGCCAGCAGCCATCGAGCGGGGGGGGTGGACGGGGAGCTGTTTTTT. This translates into CASSHRAGGVDGELFF.

V is TRBV12-3 or TRBV12-4 and J is TRBJ1-3; no definite D call. The CDR3 consists of 16 residues. CDR3 DNA: TGTACCTTCAGTTTAGCTCGCCTCTTCTCTGGAAACACCATATATTTT. Its protein product is CTFSLARLFSGNTIYF.

For the CDR3, the DNA is TGTGCCATCAGTGCCTCCCGGGACTCTCCCCCTACTAGCACAGATACGCAGTATTTT. This encodes CAISASRDSPPTSTDTQYF. V gene TRBV10-3 combines with J gene TRBJ2-3; D is possibly TRBD2 (6 bases). Per germline, CDR1 ENHRY and CDR2 SYGVKD. The CDR3 runs to 19 residues. Deletions cut 4 bases from V and 0 bases from J, with 23 bases between.

This chain joins TRBV14 and TRBJ2-1; no clear D gene. Deletions cut 0 bases from V and 8 bases from J, with 8 bases between. The CDR3 length is 13 residues. Germline V gene lookup returns CDR1 SGHDN and CDR2 FVKESK. The CDR3 spells CASSQDHTYEQFF. The CDR3 coding sequence is TGTGCCAGCAGCCAAGATCATACATATGAGCAGTTCTTC.

This clonotype was seen only a few times. The chain is built from TRBV11-2 and TRBJ1-1; D remains unclear. This CDR3 is 10 amino acids long. The germline gives CDR1 SGHAT, CDR2 FQNNGV. V lost 5 bases, J lost 7 bases, and 5 bases lay in between. CDR3 sequence (DNA): TGTGCCAGCAGCCTGAGTGAAGCTTTCTTT. It codes for CASSLSEAFF.

A few counts support this clonotype. The rearrangement links TRBV6-5 to TRBJ2-5; 8 nucleotides line up with TRBD1. CDR1 and CDR2 (germline): MNHEY, SVGAGI. The length of the CDR3 is 18 residues. V lost 0 bases and J lost 6; bases outside the gene matches: 15. CDR3 loop: CASSYSRPWTGKGKTQYF. The DNA for the CDR3 is TGTGCCAGCAGTTACTCGCGTCCGTGGACAGGGAAGGGAAAGACCCAGTACTTC.

Only a few counts were recorded for this clonotype. This chain connects TRBV20-1 to TRBJ1-2; 7 nucleotides agree with TRBD1. J gave up 2 bases and V 0 bases, and 3 bases lay outside the gene matches. CDR1 and CDR2 from the germline V gene are DFQATT and SNEGSKA (reference sequence). The CDR3 contains 14 residues. CDR3 loop: CSARDQQGNYGYTF. CDR3 DNA sequence: TGCAGTGCTAGAGACCAACAGGGGAACTATGGCTACACCTTC.

This clonotype was counted only a few times. V gene TRBV10-3 combines with J gene TRBJ1-2; D perhaps matches TRBD1 (5 bases). Germline values: CDR1 ENHRY, CDR2 SYGVKD. Trimming removed 0 bases at V and 0 bases at J, with 11 bases between. The CDR3 extends over 16 amino acids. The CDR3 loop reads CAISESKGQSNYGYTF. CDR3 DNA sequence: TGTGCCATCAGTGAGTCAAAGGGGCAATCTAACTATGGCTACACCTTC.

This clonotype was counted a few times. The V call is TRBV9, the J call TRBJ1-1, with 7 bases identical to TRBD1. Germline CDR1 reads SGDLS; CDR2 reads YYNGEE. The CDR3 extends over 14 amino acids. V lost 4 bases, J lost 1 base, and 4 bases stayed unmatched. CDR3 in amino acids: CASSPGGSNTEAFF. The DNA for the CDR3 is TGTGCCAGCAGCCCAGGGGGATCGAACACTGAAGCTTTCTTT.

This chain links TRBV12-3 or TRBV12-4 with TRBJ2-5; D call uncertain. CDR3 size: 12 residues. V was trimmed by 5 bases and J by 7 bases, leaving 11 bases between them. CDR3 region: CASSDSVGTQYF. DNA for the CDR3: TGTGCCAGCAGTGATTCGGTGGGGACCCAGTACTTC.

This chain connects TRBV7-3 to TRBJ2-2; 8 bases align to TRBD2. Germline CDR1 and CDR2: SGHTA and FQGTGA. The CDR3 spans 14 residues. V was clipped by 5 bases and J by 11 bases; unmatched bases: 10. DNA for the CDR3: TGTGCCAGCAGCCCCGGGGGGGGAGTGAGAGAGCTGTTTTTT. This encodes CASSPGGGVRELFF.

This clonotype occurred many times. The genes are TRBV7-2 and TRBJ1-2, with D possibly being TRBD1 (5 bases). Looked up from germline, CDR1 is SGHTA and CDR2 is FQGNSA. The CDR3 extends over 13 amino acids. V dropped 2 bases and J dropped 8 bases, with 12 bases sitting between them. The CDR3 protein is CASSLRAGQGYTF. In DNA, the CDR3 is TGTGCCAGCAGCTTAAGGGCAGGGCAAGGCTACACCTTC.

The V call is TRBV20-1, the J call TRBJ2-3; perhaps TRBD2 as D (6 bases). CDR3 length equals 15 residues. Per the germline V gene, CDR1 is DFQATT and CDR2 is SNEGSKA (reference sequence). Trimming took 5 bases from V and 3 from J, leaving 18 bases between them. The chain's CDR3 is CSAGGSLRGTDTQYF. CDR3 coding DNA: TGCAGTGCTGGGGGGTCACTTCGCGGGACAGATACGCAGTATTTT.

V gene TRBV20-1 combines with J gene TRBJ1-1; D unclear. The CDR3 is made up of 14 amino acids. Germline V gene lookup returns CDR1 DFQATT and CDR2 SNEGSKA (reference sequence). V was shortened by 0 bases and J by 0 bases, with 8 bases between the two germline ends. The CDR3, as DNA: TGCAGTGCTAGAGAGAGTACAATGAACACTGAAGCTTTCTTT. As protein: CSARESTMNTEAFF.